Following are 20 T cell receptor beta chains from one sample sequenced in a study of tumor and adjacent non-tumor tissue in lung cancer. The template was RNA from unsorted bulk tissue. The library came from three nested PCR rounds adapted from ARM-PCR protocols. TCRdb ran MiXCR on the multiplex PCR reads and lists one entry per CDR3 protein. The sample comprises approximately 130,000 distinct CDR3 sequences, 66% of which are singletons, and about 13% rests with the top ten. Sequencing input: lung tumor tissue. All receptors derive from a man aged 25-40 years with non-small cell lung cancer.

For this clonotype: At one end, the junction sequence differs from germline, possibly due to a read error. The V call is TRBV11-3, the J call TRBJ2-1, with 8 bases matching TRBD2. The CDR3 extends over 18 amino acids. The V gene's germline CDR1 is SGHNT and CDR2 YENEEA. The CDR3 spells CANSRVVLAVPRSNEQFF. CDR3 DNA sequence: TGTGCCAACAGCCGGGTGGTACTAGCGGTTCCCCGAAGCAATGAGCAGTTCTTC.

Details on this clonotype: Relative to the germline gene, one junction end is altered; a read error may explain this. This chain links TRBV6-5 with TRBJ2-1; D possibly uses TRBD1 or TRBD2 (5 bases each). The CDR3 covers 15 residues. The V gene's germline CDR1 is MNHEY and CDR2 SVGAGI. In DNA form, the CDR3 reads TGTGCCAGCAGTTACTCGGGACCTTATACCGATGAGCTGTCCTTC. Protein sequence: CASSYSGPYTDELSF.

Comments on this clonotype: Here the CDR3 omits its conserved ending phenylalanine or tryptophan, so a read error is the likely source. The limits of the CDR3 on the DNA are not certain, so only TCRdb's listed CDR3 is given. This chain connects TRBV20-1 to TRBJ2-7; the D call of TRBD1 is as the table states it, not checked on the DNA. Both ends counted, the CDR3 spans 15 residues. Germline-derived CDR1 and CDR2 are DFQATT and SNEGSKA (reference sequence). The CDR3 is CSVLRHEQGHYEKYL.

In regard to this clonotype: This CDR3 fails to terminate in the conserved phenylalanine or tryptophan, so it likely reflects a read error. The limits of the CDR3 on the DNA are not certain, so only TCRdb's listed CDR3 is given. The chain joins TRBV11-2 to TRBJ1-2; TRBD1 is the table's D call and was not checked against the DNA. The CDR3 length is 14 residues, termini included. Germline V gene lookup returns CDR1 SGHAT and CDR2 FQNNGV. This chain's CDR3 is CASSPGPPNYGYTL.

V is TRBV6-1 and J is TRBJ2-7; no clear D. Germline V gives CDR1 MNHNS, CDR2 SASEGT. CDR3 length equals 13 residues. V was clipped by 2 bases and J by 12 bases, with 17 bases between them. CDR3 loop: CASSESLANVRYF. DNA for the CDR3: TGTGCCAGCAGTGAAAGTTTGGCAAATGTGCGGTACTTC.

The CDR3 reads CAINRQGENTEAFF. The CDR3 DNA sequence: TGTGCCATCAATAGACAGGGGGAGAACACTGAAGCTTTCTTT. The V and J genes are TRBV12-3 or TRBV12-4 and TRBJ1-1; TRBD1 aligns across 9 bases. The CDR3 totals 14 residues. J was trimmed by 1 base and V by 10 bases; bases with no gene match: 7.

This clonotype was counted ten times or more. CDR3: CSAQVRGGGGPGYF. The CDR3 region has the DNA TGCAGTGCCCAAGTGAGGGGGGGCGGGGGGCCGGGGTATTTT. The genes are TRBV20-1 and TRBJ2-3; 8 nucleotides match TRBD2. The trim removed 6 bases at V and 14 bases at J, leaving 19 bases unmatched. Germline assignment: CDR1 DFQATT and CDR2 SNEGSKA (reference sequence). This CDR3 contains 14 residues.

V is TRBV4-1 and J is TRBJ2-1; D is possibly TRBD2 (6 bases). The CDR3 is 15 amino acids. The V gene's germline CDR1 is MGHRA and CDR2 YSYEKL. V gave up 1 base and J gave up 9 bases, with 16 bases separating them. CDR3: CASSQGPAGHIEQFF. The CDR3 DNA reads as TGCGCCAGCAGCCAAGGTCCAGCGGGTCACATTGAGCAGTTCTTC.

The count of this clonotype is one. A much larger clone sits a single nucleotide away, making a read error possible. V usage is TRBV20-1 and J usage is TRBJ2-3; maybe TRBD2 (7 bases). Trimming cost V 4 bases and J 2 bases, with 13 bases left between them. Germline V gene sequence: CDR1 DFQATT, CDR2 SNEGSKA (reference sequence). The CDR3 is 14 amino acids. The CDR3 region is CSANSGTYTDTQYF. CDR3 nucleotides: TGCAGTGCTAACAGCGGGACATACACAGATACGCAGTATTTT.

This clonotype has ten or more counts. The genes are TRBV6-6 and TRBJ1-2, with D hard to call. The CDR3 length is 13 residues. The germline V gene encodes CDR1 MNHNY and CDR2 SVGAGI (reference sequence). With 7 bases removed from V and 0 bases from J, the gap between germline ends came to 9 bases. CDR3 nucleotide sequence: TGTGCCAGCACAGATAGCACTAACTATGGCTACACCTTC. Its translation is CASTDSTNYGYTF.

This clonotype was seen just once. A much more abundant neighbour one base away suggests this may be a read error. The chain carries TRBV12-3 or TRBV12-4 and TRBJ2-2, with 8 nucleotides matching TRBD1. With V trimmed by 6 bases and J by 7 bases, 7 bases remained unmatched. The CDR3 extends over 14 amino acids. CDR3 in amino acids: CASSDNRGYGELFF. The CDR3 nucleotides are TGTGCCAGCAGCGACAACAGGGGGTACGGGGAGCTGTTTTTT.

On this clonotype: A junction end diverges from the germline sequence, so it may reflect a read error. The chain carries TRBV6-2 or TRBV6-3 and TRBJ2-5, with a weak D call TRBD1 (5 bases). From germline, CDR1 is MNHEY and CDR2 SVGEGT. The CDR3 sequence is 14 residues long. The CDR3 DNA is TGTGCCAGCAGTTACAGGGGAAGGCAAGAGATCCAGTACTTC. Its translation: CASSYRGRQEIQYF.

A note on this clonotype: Being one base from a much bigger clone, this may be a read error. The rearrangement uses TRBV20-1 and TRBJ2-1; D may be TRBD2 (6 bases). Trimming shortened V by 6 bases and J by 3 bases, and 12 bases separated the two germline ends. The germline CDR1 and CDR2 sequences are DFQATT and SNEGSKA (reference sequence). There are 13 residues in the CDR3. The CDR3 region has the DNA TGCAGTGCGAGCGGGCCCATCTACAATGAGCAGTTCTTC. Amino acids: CSASGPIYNEQFF.

There are many counts of this clonotype. The rearrangement joins TRBV12-3 or TRBV12-4 to TRBJ2-7; D is undetermined. V was trimmed by 8 bases and J by 4 bases, leaving 9 bases between them. The CDR3 totals 11 residues. In nucleotides, the CDR3 is TGTGCCAGCGGATCCACTTACGAGCAGTACTTC. Protein sequence: CASGSTYEQYF.

This clonotype has a handful of counts. J is TRBJ2-3 and V is TRBV20-1, with 12 bases lining up with TRBD2. In germline, CDR1 is DFQATT, CDR2 SNEGSKA (reference sequence). The CDR3 sequence is 15 residues long. Trimming at V came to 6 bases and at J to 3 bases, leaving 7 bases not matched to a gene. The CDR3 spells CSAEPGTSGTDTQYF. As DNA, the CDR3 is TGCAGTGCCGAACCCGGGACTAGCGGGACAGATACGCAGTATTTT.

This clonotype has only a few counts. This clone may be a read error of a much larger clone one base away. J is TRBJ2-1 and V is TRBV6-2 or TRBV6-3, with D possibly being TRBD1 (6 bases). In germline, CDR1 is MNHEY, CDR2 SVGEGT. The CDR3 consists of 14 residues. The CDR3 loop reads CTSSYRGGRDEQFF. CDR3 sequence (DNA): TGTACCAGCAGTTATCGTGGGGGCCGGGATGAGCAGTTCTTC.

The rearrangement joins TRBV6-5 to TRBJ1-1, with unresolved D. Germline CDR1 is MNHEY and CDR2 is SVGAGI. The CDR3 sequence is 9 residues long. Here the CDR3 reads CAAVSRSFF. CDR3 nucleotides: TGTGCAGCAGTTAGCAGGTCTTTCTTT.

Points on this clonotype: An end of the junction differs from the germline gene, which may be a read error. The rearrangement uses TRBV6-1 and TRBJ1-1; the D gene is possibly TRBD1 (6 bases). Germline CDR1 reads MNHNS; CDR2 reads SASEGT. The CDR3 length is 14 residues. CDR3 sequence: CATSEGAGVTEAFF. DNA of the CDR3: TGTGCCACCAGTGAAGGGGCAGGGGTTACTGAAGCTTTCTTT.

In its sample, this clonotype was seen a few times. A much larger clone lies a single base off, so this may be a read error. The genes are TRBV6-2 or TRBV6-3 and TRBJ2-7; tentative D call: TRBD1 (6 bases). Trimming took 6 bases from V and 6 from J, leaving 15 bases between them. The germline V gene has CDR1 MNHEY and CDR2 SVGEGT. There are 13 residues in the CDR3. The CDR3 nucleotides read TGTGCCAGCAGCCGCCGGACAGTCTCCGAGCAGTACTTC. Translating it yields CASSRRTVSEQYF.

This chain links TRBV6-5 with TRBJ1-6; D is possibly TRBD1 (6 bases). The CDR3 totals 14 residues. The germline CDR1 and CDR2 sequences are MNHEY and SVGAGI. Trimming shortened V by 10 bases and J by 11 bases, and 21 bases separated the two germline ends. CDR3 sequence: CATPEGGLWPPLHF. The CDR3, as DNA: TGTGCCACTCCCGAGGGGGGGTTATGGCCACCCCTCCACTTT.